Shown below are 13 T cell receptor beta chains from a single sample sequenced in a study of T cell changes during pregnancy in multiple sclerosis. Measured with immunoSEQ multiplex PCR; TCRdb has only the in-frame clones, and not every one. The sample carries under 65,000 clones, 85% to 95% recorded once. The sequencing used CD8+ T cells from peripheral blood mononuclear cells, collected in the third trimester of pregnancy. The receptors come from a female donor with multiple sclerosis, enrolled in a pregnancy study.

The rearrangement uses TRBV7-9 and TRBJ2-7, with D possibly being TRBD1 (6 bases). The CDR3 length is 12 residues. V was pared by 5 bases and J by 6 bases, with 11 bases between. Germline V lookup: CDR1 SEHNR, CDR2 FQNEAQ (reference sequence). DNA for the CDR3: TGTGCCAGCAGCCAGGGGTTGCGCGAGCAGTACTTC. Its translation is CASSQGLREQYF.

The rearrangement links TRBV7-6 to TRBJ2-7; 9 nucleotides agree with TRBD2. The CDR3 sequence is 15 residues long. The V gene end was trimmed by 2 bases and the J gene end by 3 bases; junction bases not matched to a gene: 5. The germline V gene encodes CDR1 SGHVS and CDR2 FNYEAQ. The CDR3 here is CASSLYSSGSYEQYF. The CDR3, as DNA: TGTGCCAGCAGCTTATACAGTAGCGGGAGCTACGAGCAGTACTTC.

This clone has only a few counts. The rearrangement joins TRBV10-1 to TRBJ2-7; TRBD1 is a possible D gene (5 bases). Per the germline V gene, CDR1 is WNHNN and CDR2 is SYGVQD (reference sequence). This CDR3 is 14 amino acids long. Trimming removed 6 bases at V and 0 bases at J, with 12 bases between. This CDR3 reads CASSPQDASYEQYF. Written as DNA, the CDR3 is TGCGCCAGCAGCCCACAGGACGCCTCCTACGAGCAGTACTTC.

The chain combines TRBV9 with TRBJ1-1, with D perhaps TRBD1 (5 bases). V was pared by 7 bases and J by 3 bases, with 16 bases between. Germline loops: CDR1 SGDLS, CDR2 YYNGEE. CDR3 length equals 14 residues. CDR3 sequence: CASRRGAGHTEAFF. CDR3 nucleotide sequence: TGTGCCAGCCGCCGAGGGGCGGGGCACACTGAAGCTTTCTTT. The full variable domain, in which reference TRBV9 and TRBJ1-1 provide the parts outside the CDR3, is DSGVTQTPKHLITATGQRVTLRCSPRSGDLSVYWYQQSLDQGLQFLIQYYNGEERAKGNILERFSAQQFPDLHSELNLSSLELGDSALYFCASRRGAGHTEAFFGQGTRLTVV.

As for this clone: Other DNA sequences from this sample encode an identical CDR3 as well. The DNA of the CDR3 is TGTGCCAGCAGTGATGGACAGGGGGCGGATACGCAGTATTTT. It is translated as CASSDGQGADTQYF. V and J are TRBV6-4 and TRBJ2-3; the match to TRBD1 covers 11 bases. The CDR3 consists of 14 residues. The trim removed 3 bases at V and 6 bases at J, leaving 2 bases unmatched. Looked up from germline, CDR1 is MRHNA and CDR2 is SNTAGT.

The CDR3: CASSPEGGVGSDEQFF. The CDR3 nucleotides read TGTGCCAGCAGCCCAGAGGGAGGGGTAGGGAGCGATGAGCAGTTCTTC. The chain has TRBV7-3 and TRBJ2-1, with 7 bases matching TRBD2. There are 16 residues in the CDR3. The germline CDR1 and CDR2 sequences are SGHTA and FQGTGA. With 5 bases clipped from V and 8 bases from J, the junction kept 15 bases outside the gene matches.

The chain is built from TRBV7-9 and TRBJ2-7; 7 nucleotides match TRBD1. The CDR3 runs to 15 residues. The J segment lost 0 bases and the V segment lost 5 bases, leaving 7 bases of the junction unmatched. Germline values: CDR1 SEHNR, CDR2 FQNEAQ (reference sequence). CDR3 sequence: CASSPTGSYSYEQYF. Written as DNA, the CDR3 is TGTGCCAGCAGCCCGACAGGGTCCTACTCCTACGAGCAGTACTTC.

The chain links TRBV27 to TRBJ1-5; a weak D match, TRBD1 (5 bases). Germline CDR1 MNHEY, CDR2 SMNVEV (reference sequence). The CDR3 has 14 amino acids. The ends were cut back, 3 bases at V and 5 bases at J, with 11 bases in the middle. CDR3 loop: CASSFRGRDQPQHF. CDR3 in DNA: TGTGCCAGCAGTTTCCGGGGGAGAGATCAGCCCCAGCATTTT.

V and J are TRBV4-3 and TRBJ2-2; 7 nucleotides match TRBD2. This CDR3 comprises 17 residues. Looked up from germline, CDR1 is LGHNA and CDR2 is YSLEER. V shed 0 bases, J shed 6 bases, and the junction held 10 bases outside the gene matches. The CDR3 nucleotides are TGCGCCAGCAGCCAAGAAGGCGGCGGGAGTGGTCCCGGGGAGCTGTTTTTT. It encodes CASSQEGGGSGPGELFF.

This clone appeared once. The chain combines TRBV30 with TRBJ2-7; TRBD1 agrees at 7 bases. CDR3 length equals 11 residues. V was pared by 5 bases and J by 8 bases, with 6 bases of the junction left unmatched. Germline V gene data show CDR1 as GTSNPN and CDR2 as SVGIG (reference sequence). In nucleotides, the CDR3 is TGTGCCTGGTTAGAACAGGGGAAGCAGTACTTC. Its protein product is CAWLEQGKQYF.

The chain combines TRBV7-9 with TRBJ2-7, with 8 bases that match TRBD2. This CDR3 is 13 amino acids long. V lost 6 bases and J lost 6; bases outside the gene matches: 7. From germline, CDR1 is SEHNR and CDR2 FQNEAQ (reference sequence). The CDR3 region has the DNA TGTGCCAGCAGAACGGGACTAGGGTCCGAGCAGTACTTC. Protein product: CASRTGLGSEQYF.

This CDR3 reads CASSPRTRNEQFF. CDR3 DNA sequence: TGTGCCAGCAGCCCCCGGACTAGGAATGAGCAGTTCTTC. V gene TRBV7-9 combines with J gene TRBJ2-1; 7 bases fit TRBD2. In germline, CDR1 is SEHNR, CDR2 FQNEAQ (reference sequence). The CDR3 has 13 residues. Unmatched junction bases numbered 5, after V lost 5 bases and J lost 7 bases.

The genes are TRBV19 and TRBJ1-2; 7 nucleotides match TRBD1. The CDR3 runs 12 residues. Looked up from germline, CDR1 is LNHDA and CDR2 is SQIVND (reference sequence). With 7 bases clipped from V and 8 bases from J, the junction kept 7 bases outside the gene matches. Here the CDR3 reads CASTEGARGYTF. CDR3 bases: TGTGCCAGTACAGAGGGGGCGCGAGGCTACACCTTC.